This is a list of T cell receptor beta chains from one sample in a study of T cell responses to AZD1222 COVID-19 vaccine. TCRdb's copy holds only in-frame clones and misses some; the assay was immunoSEQ multiplex PCR. The top ten clones hold roughly 5% of a sample with about 90,000 clones, around nine tenths of them seen once. Sample: peripheral blood, taken on day 0 of MenACWY control vaccination. Receptor source: an adult in good health. The CDR3 runs from the conserved cysteine through the conserved F or W. Each record gives: J gene, clone size, D gene, V gene, CDR3 DNA, CDR3 protein. D genes are given only for firm matches. The size field is filled for only some rows; it gives once, few, many or a size class.

>TRBJ2-7|.|TRBD1|TRBV11-2
TGTGCCAGCAGCCCTTACAGGGGCAGCGAGCAGTACTTC
CASSPYRGSEQYF
>TRBJ1-1|.|.|TRBV29-1
TGCAGCGTCAGGTTGGGGGACACTGAAGCTTTCTTT
CSVRLGDTEAFF
>TRBJ1-5|.|.|TRBV7-2
TGTGCCAGCAGCCCGAGGACGGGAAGCAATCAGCCCCAGCATTTT
CASSPRTGSNQPQHF
>TRBJ2-4|once|.|TRBV7-9
TGTGCCAGCAGCTTTATACAAAACATTCAGTACTTC
CASSFIQNIQYF
>TRBJ2-5|.|.|TRBV10-3
TGTGCCATCAGTCCCGGGACCCCCCAGACCCAGTACTTC
CAISPGTPQTQYF
>TRBJ2-5|.|.|TRBV24-1
TGTGCCACCAGTGATTTCGCCCTGAAGACCCAGTACTTC
CATSDFALKTQYF
>TRBJ2-5|.|TRBD2|TRBV3-1/TRBV3-2
TGTGCCAGCAGCCAATTTACGGGGGGAGAGACCCAGTACTTC
CASSQFTGGETQYF
>TRBJ2-5|.|TRBD1|TRBV6-5
TGTGCCAGCAGTTACGGCACAGGGGAAGAGACCCAGTACTTC
CASSYGTGEETQYF
>TRBJ1-4|.|.|TRBV7-2
TGTGCCAGCAGCTTACAGATTAATGAAAAACTGTTTTTT
CASSLQINEKLFF
>TRBJ2-7|.|TRBD1|TRBV5-1
TGCGCCAGCAGCCGGACCGGTGGACAGGGCCTCGAGCAGTACTTC
CASSRTGGQGLEQYF
>TRBJ1-1|.|TRBD1|TRBV18
TGTGCCAGCTCACCACCGACAGGGGCGAACACTGAAGCTTTCTTT
CASSPPTGANTEAFF
>TRBJ2-7|.|.|TRBV7-8
TGTGCCAGCAGCCAACAGGGAAAAGTGTACGAGCAGTACTTC
CASSQQGKVYEQYF
>TRBJ2-1|few|.|TRBV28
TGTGCCAGCAGTCAACCCACGGGAGCCTTAAATGAGCAGTTCTTC
CASSQPTGALNEQFF
>TRBJ1-1|.|TRBD1|TRBV10-3
TGTGCCATCAGTCCCAGACTGGGACAGGGTGCTGAAGCTTTCTTT
CAISPRLGQGAEAFF
>TRBJ1-5|.|.|TRBV3-1/TRBV3-2
TGTGCCAGCAGCCAAGGTGCGCTGGGGCCCCAGCATTTT
CASSQGALGPQHF
>TRBJ2-3|.|TRBD2|TRBV27
TGTGCCAGCAGTCCTCGGCCCGTTGGGAGCGGGGGGGCCGCAGATACGCAGTATTTT
CASSPRPVGSGGAADTQYF
>TRBJ1-6|.|.|TRBV28
TGTGCCAGCAGGGGGACGGGAGTTTCACCCCTCCACTTT
CASRGTGVSPLHF
>TRBJ1-1|.|TRBD1|TRBV6-2/TRBV6-3
TGTGCCAGCAGTTACGACCCCGGGACAGCGAACACTGAAGCTTTCTTT
CASSYDPGTANTEAFF
>TRBJ1-1|.|.|TRBV6-1
TGTGCCAGCAGTGAAGAAACAGGGTGGACTGAAGCTTTCTTT
CASSEETGWTEAFF
>TRBJ1-5|once|.|TRBV6-1
TGTGCCAGCAGTGATGGAGCGGCAGGGGATAGGAATCAGCCCCAGCATTTT
CASSDGAAGDRNQPQHF